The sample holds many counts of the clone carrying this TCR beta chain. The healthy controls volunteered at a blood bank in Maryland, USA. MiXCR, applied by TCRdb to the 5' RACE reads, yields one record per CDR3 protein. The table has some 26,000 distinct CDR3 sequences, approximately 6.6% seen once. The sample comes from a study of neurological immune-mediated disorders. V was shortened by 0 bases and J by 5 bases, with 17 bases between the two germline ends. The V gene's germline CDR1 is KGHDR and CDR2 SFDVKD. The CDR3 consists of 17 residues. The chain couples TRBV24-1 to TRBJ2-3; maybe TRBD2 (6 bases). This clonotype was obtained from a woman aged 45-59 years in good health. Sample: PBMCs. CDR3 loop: CATSDLLSGAGGDTQYF. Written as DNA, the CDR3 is TGTGCCACCAGTGATTTGCTTTCGGGTGCCGGGGGAGATACGCAGTATTTT.